What follows are 27 T cell receptor beta chains derived from one specimen sequenced in a study of blood T cell repertoires in COVID-19. This table comes from immunoSEQ multiplex PCR, and its TCRdb copy is limited to in-frame clones, with some not included. The sample includes 55,000 to 70,000 clones, 80% to 90% of them seen just once. Sequenced material: peripheral blood. The receptors were gathered from a woman aged 18-30 years with acute or convalescent COVID-19.

The J gene is TRBJ1-5, the V gene TRBV27, with TRBD1 matching over 12 bases. The CDR3 has 18 residues. Trimming at V came to 7 bases and at J to 4 bases, leaving 14 bases not matched to a gene. The V gene's germline CDR1 is MNHEY and CDR2 SMNVEV (reference sequence). DNA of the CDR3: TGTGCCAGCAAAACCGGGACAGGGGGCTTTAGGGTGAATCAGCCCCAGCATTTT. Protein sequence: CASKTGTGGFRVNQPQHF.

J is TRBJ1-2 and V is TRBV12-3 or TRBV12-4; D not certain. This CDR3 is 13 amino acids long. Trimming shortened V by 1 base and J by 10 bases, and 13 bases separated the two germline ends. The CDR3 bases are TGTGCCAGCAGTTTAGAGCGGCCTGGCGTCTACACCTTC. The encoded protein is CASSLERPGVYTF.

The J gene is TRBJ2-1, the V gene TRBV11-2; 9 nucleotides line up with TRBD2. The CDR3 is 18 amino acids. The germline CDR1 and CDR2 sequences are SGHAT and FQNNGV. The trim removed 1 base at V and 8 bases at J, leaving 15 bases unmatched. The CDR3 sequence: CASSLVFLSREGKHEQFF. CDR3 nucleotides: TGTGCCAGCAGCTTAGTTTTTCTGTCGCGGGAGGGCAAGCATGAGCAGTTCTTC.

V usage is TRBV6-5 and J usage is TRBJ1-1, with 8 bases that match TRBD1. CDR3 length equals 14 residues. After removal of 6 bases from V and 5 bases from J, the junction contained 8 bases not matched to a gene. The germline V gene has CDR1 MNHEY and CDR2 SVGAGI. Written as DNA, the CDR3 is TGTGCCAGCAGCCAGGACAGGGAGCGAACTGAAGCTTTCTTT. The encoded protein is CASSQDRERTEAFF.

The gene calls are TRBV4-1 and TRBJ1-2; no clear D. The germline CDR1 and CDR2 sequences are MGHRA and YSYEKL. This CDR3 has 14 amino acids. Trimming left V 0 bases short and J 5 bases short, with 10 bases between. The chain's CDR3 is CASSQDRGRYGYTF. The CDR3 nucleotides are TGCGCCAGCAGCCAAGATCGGGGAAGGTATGGCTACACCTTC.

The V gene is TRBV30, the J gene TRBJ2-3; perhaps TRBD1 as D (6 bases). CDR1 GTSNPN and CDR2 SVGIG come from the germline V gene (reference sequence). Trimming removed 1 base at V and 3 bases at J, with 14 bases between. There are 15 residues in the CDR3. The CDR3 bases are TGTGCCTGGAGTGCGAGACAGGAAATTACAGATACGCAGTATTTT. Translation gives CAWSARQEITDTQYF.

The CDR3 loop reads CASSYSRQGSNTEAFF. DNA for the CDR3: TGTGCCAGCAGTTACTCCCGACAGGGTTCGAACACTGAAGCTTTCTTT. The rearrangement joins TRBV6-2 or TRBV6-3 to TRBJ1-1; 7 bases are shared with TRBD1. V lost 0 bases and J lost 1; bases outside the gene matches: 5. Germline loops: CDR1 MNHEY, CDR2 SVGEGT. The CDR3 spans 16 residues.

The chain joins TRBV11-2 to TRBJ2-7; D might be TRBD2 (5 bases). V dropped 1 base and J dropped 5 bases, with 6 bases sitting between them. Germline V gene data show CDR1 as SGHAT and CDR2 as FQNNGV. The CDR3 covers 12 residues. The CDR3 protein is CASSLGGNEQYF. CDR3 sequence (DNA): TGTGCCAGCAGCTTAGGAGGGAACGAGCAGTACTTC.

The gene calls are TRBV30 and TRBJ2-5, with TRBD1 as a possible D gene (5 bases). This CDR3 contains 12 residues. With 2 bases removed from V and 9 bases from J, the gap between germline ends came to 13 bases. Germline V gene data show CDR1 as GTSNPN and CDR2 as SVGIG (reference sequence). CDR3 DNA sequence: TGTGCCTGGAGTTTAGTAGGGGCGGCCCAGTACTTC. Translated: CAWSLVGAAQYF.

V is TRBV19 and J is TRBJ2-2, with TRBD1 matching over 7 bases. With 5 bases clipped from V and 6 bases from J, the junction kept 12 bases outside the gene matches. Germline V gene sequence: CDR1 LNHDA, CDR2 SQIVND (reference sequence). There are 16 residues in the CDR3. The CDR3 region is CASSSGQAQKSGELFF. The CDR3 DNA reads as TGTGCCAGTAGTTCCGGACAGGCCCAAAAGTCCGGGGAGCTGTTTTTT.

The chain employs TRBV30 and TRBJ1-2; D is unresolved. Germline V gene data show CDR1 as GTSNPN and CDR2 as SVGIG (reference sequence). V lost 0 bases to trimming and J lost 7 bases, with 12 bases between them. The CDR3 is 13 residues long. CDR3 protein: CAWSVGGGRGYTF. CDR3 DNA sequence: TGTGCCTGGAGTGTCGGAGGCGGACGTGGCTACACCTTC.

In DNA, the CDR3 is TGTGCCAGCAGCCAAGACAGATTGTACGAGCAGTACTTC. Translated: CASSQDRLYEQYF. This chain uses TRBV4-2 with TRBJ2-7; D unresolved. Trimming pared 0 bases from V and 4 bases from J, leaving 7 bases between. CDR3 length: 13 amino acids. Germline-derived CDR1 and CDR2 are LGHNA and YNFKEQ.

The chain carries TRBV2 and TRBJ2-1; 7 nucleotides line up with TRBD1. The CDR3 loop spans 12 amino acids. Trimming at V came to 7 bases and at J to 7 bases, leaving 4 bases not matched to a gene. The germline gives CDR1 SNHLY, CDR2 FYNNEI. Written as DNA, the CDR3 is TGTGCCAGCAAATCAGGGGGAAATGAGCAGTTCTTC. It encodes CASKSGGNEQFF.

The chain carries TRBV3-1 (or the pseudogene TRBV3-2) and TRBJ2-3; 7 bases are shared with TRBD2. The CDR3 is 14 residues long. CDR1 is LGHDT, CDR2 YNNKEL, per germline (reference sequence). The V gene end was trimmed by 8 bases and the J gene end by 3 bases; junction bases not matched to a gene: 8. In DNA, the CDR3 is TGTGCCAGCTCTGGCCAGGGAGGGACAGATACGCAGTATTTT. Amino acid sequence: CASSGQGGTDTQYF.

The V gene is TRBV2, the J gene TRBJ2-1; a possible D gene is TRBD2 (6 bases). CDR3 length: 15 amino acids. The germline V and J ends were trimmed by 3 bases and 9 bases, with 18 bases remaining between them. Germline loops: CDR1 SNHLY, CDR2 FYNNEI. The CDR3 region has the DNA TGTGCCAGCAGTGATCGACTAGGCGGGCGAAGTGAGCAGTTCTTC. Amino acids: CASSDRLGGRSEQFF.

V is TRBV10-2 and J is TRBJ2-1; 9 bases match TRBD2. The germline V gene encodes CDR1 WSHSY and CDR2 SAAADI. CDR3 length equals 15 residues. The J segment lost 6 bases and the V segment lost 5 bases, leaving 8 bases of the junction unmatched. In DNA, the CDR3 is TGCGCCAGCAGTATAGCGGGAGAGGTGGGCAATGAGCAGTTCTTC. Residues: CASSIAGEVGNEQFF.

V usage is TRBV27 and J usage is TRBJ1-2; TRBD1 agrees at 7 bases. Trimming removed 6 bases from V and 4 bases from J; junction bases left unmatched: 8. Germline CDR1 reads MNHEY; CDR2 reads SMNVEV (reference sequence). This CDR3 has 14 residues. CDR3 nucleotides: TGTGCCAGCAGGCAAGACAGGGACCCCTATGGCTACACCTTC. Translating gives CASRQDRDPYGYTF.

This clone appeared a few times. The chain couples TRBV7-8 to TRBJ1-4, with D tentatively TRBD1 (5 bases). The germline CDR1 and CDR2 sequences are SGHVS and FQNEAQ. V lost 5 bases to trimming and J lost 0 bases, with 10 bases between them. This CDR3 has 15 residues. CDR3 nucleotide sequence: TGTGCCAGCAGCCAGACAGACACAACTAATGAAAAACTGTTTTTT. Translated, it gives CASSQTDTTNEKLFF.

Only one count was recorded for this clone. V gene TRBV4-1 combines with J gene TRBJ2-5, with D perhaps TRBD2 (5 bases). The V gene lost 4 bases and the J gene lost 5 bases, with 17 bases spanning the gap. Germline V gene sequence: CDR1 MGHRA, CDR2 YSYEKL. This CDR3 is built from 15 residues. The chain's CDR3 is CASSPVGLARETQYF. In nucleotides, the CDR3 is TGCGCCAGCAGCCCCGTTGGGTTAGCGAGGGAGACCCAGTACTTC.

This sequence joins TRBV11-2 and TRBJ2-3; possible D gene TRBD2, 5 bases. This CDR3 region has 15 residues. Trimming removed 5 bases from V and 0 bases from J, with 12 bases in between. Germline V lookup: CDR1 SGHAT, CDR2 FQNNGV. CDR3 DNA: TGTGCCAGCAGCCCCGACGGGGATAGCACAGATACGCAGTATTTT. This gives the protein CASSPDGDSTDTQYF.

The V and J genes are TRBV7-2 and TRBJ1-1; D may be TRBD1 (6 bases). The germline V gene has CDR1 SGHTA and CDR2 FQGNSA. CDR3 length: 15 residues. Trimming pared 1 base from V and 4 bases from J, leaving 13 bases between. The CDR3 nucleotides are TGTGCCAGCAGCTTAGTTGGGGAGGGGGTCACTGAAGCTTTCTTT. Translated: CASSLVGEGVTEAFF.

CDR3 in amino acids: CASSWPVNTEAFF. CDR3 DNA: TGTGCCAGCAGCTGGCCCGTGAACACTGAAGCTTTCTTT. The chain has TRBV11-2 and TRBJ1-1; no reliable D call. Germline lookup yields CDR1 SGHAT and CDR2 FQNNGV. Trimming pared 4 bases from V and 0 bases from J, leaving 6 bases between. The CDR3 loop spans 13 amino acids.

This chain's CDR3 is CASSLESGSSSYEQYF. CDR3 in DNA: TGTGCCAGCAGCTTAGAAAGCGGGAGCTCCTCCTACGAGCAGTACTTC. V usage is TRBV7-2 and J usage is TRBJ2-7; the match to TRBD2 covers 8 bases. The J segment lost 0 bases and the V segment lost 1 base, leaving 5 bases of the junction unmatched. Germline lookup yields CDR1 SGHTA and CDR2 FQGNSA. The CDR3 is 16 residues long.

The V gene is TRBV2, the J gene TRBJ1-4, with unresolved D. CDR1 SNHLY and CDR2 FYNNEI come from the germline V gene. The CDR3 contains 17 residues. The V end was cut by 4 bases, the J end by 8 bases, with 23 bases between. This CDR3 is CASSAREWYWEKEKLFF. DNA for the CDR3: TGTGCCAGCAGTGCAAGGGAATGGTATTGGGAGAAGGAAAAACTGTTTTTT.

The chain has TRBV30 and TRBJ2-5; 9 bases map to TRBD2. V lost 1 base to trimming and J lost 7 bases; unmatched junction nucleotides: 1. Germline V gene data show CDR1 as GTSNPN and CDR2 as SVGIG (reference sequence). CDR3 length: 12 amino acids. CDR3 nucleotides: TGTGCCTGGAGTGCTAGCGGGGTGACCCAGTACTTC. Translation: CAWSASGVTQYF.

The chain carries TRBV7-2 and TRBJ2-5; D might be TRBD2 (6 bases). This CDR3 has 17 residues. Germline V gives CDR1 SGHTA, CDR2 FQGNSA. V lost 5 bases to trimming and J lost 2 bases, with 21 bases between them. For the CDR3, the DNA is TGTGCCAGCAGCCCCGGAGGGGCCTCCCGATTTCAAGAGACCCAGTACTTC. Its translation: CASSPGGASRFQETQYF.

The chain uses TRBV5-6 and TRBJ1-2; TRBD1 matches 8 bases. V lost 4 bases, J lost 1 base, and 3 bases stayed unmatched. The CDR3 length is 14 residues. Germline V CDR1 and CDR2: SGHDT, YYEEEE. CDR3 residues: CASSKGQGNYGYTF. DNA of the CDR3: TGTGCCAGCAGCAAAGGACAGGGTAACTATGGCTACACCTTC. The whole variable domain, remainder taken from reference TRBV5-6 and TRBJ1-2, is DAGVTQSPTHLIKTRGQQVTLRCSPKSGHDTVSWYQQALGQGPQFIFQYYEEEERQRGNFPDRFSGHQFPNYSSELNVNALLLGDSALYLCASSKGQGNYGYTFGSGTRLTVV.